These T cell receptor beta chains were read from a single sample in a study of cytomegalovirus exposure and HLA in healthy donors. Using immunoSEQ multiplex PCR, the repertoire was profiled, and TCRdb retains in-frame clones only, with some absent. The sample holds 200,000 to 250,000 clones; about 77% are singletons and the top ten take 1.8%. Sequencing was carried out using PBMCs. These receptors were obtained from a young woman in good health and CMV-seronegative. Each CDR3 is given without its conserved first and last residue.

cdr3_aa: ASSILGGPNYNQPQH
j_call: TRBJ1-5
v_call: TRBV19

cdr3_aa: ASRPLSGGEETQY
j_call: TRBJ2-5
v_call: TRBV6-5

cdr3_aa: ASSRNPPGTEAF
j_call: TRBJ1-1
v_call: TRBV27

cdr3_aa: ASSRQGKEKLF
j_call: TRBJ1-4
v_call: TRBV25-1

cdr3_aa: ASSLGYRDQPQH
j_call: TRBJ1-5
v_call: TRBV5-6

cdr3_aa: ASSTGLAGVGGETQY
j_call: TRBJ2-5
v_call: TRBV19

cdr3_aa: ASSAGFEAF
j_call: TRBJ1-1
v_call: TRBV10-1

cdr3_aa: ASRGVGRSYEQY
j_call: TRBJ2-7
v_call: TRBV5-5

cdr3_aa: ASSVSGSSYNEQF
j_call: TRBJ2-1
v_call: TRBV10-2

cdr3_aa: ASRFGTIGSDTQY
j_call: TRBJ2-3
v_call: TRBV5-4

cdr3_aa: DISEPEQGATGNEQF
j_call: TRBJ2-1
v_call: TRBV10-3

cdr3_aa: AISAGGETQY
j_call: TRBJ2-5
v_call: TRBV10-3

cdr3_aa: ASKQGGRTDTQY
j_call: TRBJ2-3
v_call: TRBV27

cdr3_aa: AWRPGGAYNPPLH
j_call: TRBJ1-6
v_call: TRBV30

cdr3_aa: ASSMGEYGYT
j_call: TRBJ1-2
v_call: TRBV19

cdr3_aa: ASSRLGETQY
j_call: TRBJ2-5
v_call: TRBV19

cdr3_aa: ASGSGRYTEAF
j_call: TRBJ1-1
v_call: TRBV2

cdr3_aa: ASSQGAAQETQY
j_call: TRBJ2-5
v_call: TRBV4-2

cdr3_aa: ASSEAVGDNEQF
j_call: TRBJ2-1
v_call: TRBV2

cdr3_aa: ASSRGERDGPKNIQY
j_call: TRBJ2-4
v_call: TRBV18

cdr3_aa: ASSDLALQPQH
j_call: TRBJ1-5
v_call: TRBV5-5

cdr3_aa: ASQGNTEAF
j_call: TRBJ1-1
v_call: TRBV2

cdr3_aa: ASSISSGGPGTQY
j_call: TRBJ2-5
v_call: TRBV19

cdr3_aa: ASSSSIGVTDTQY
j_call: TRBJ2-3
v_call: TRBV5-8

cdr3_aa: ASTPGVGNGYT
j_call: TRBJ1-2
v_call: TRBV7-8

cdr3_aa: ASSLRPGRWNSPLH
j_call: TRBJ1-6
v_call: TRBV11-2

cdr3_aa: ASSSGTSGRARNEQY
j_call: TRBJ2-7
v_call: TRBV5-8

cdr3_aa: ASSPSRDRNTEAF
j_call: TRBJ1-1
v_call: TRBV5-1

cdr3_aa: ASSIPDRDYEQY
j_call: TRBJ2-7
v_call: TRBV2

cdr3_aa: ASRGLSFGELF
j_call: TRBJ2-2
v_call: TRBV5-1

cdr3_aa: ASSEYGRFEGTDTQY
j_call: TRBJ2-3
v_call: TRBV25-1

cdr3_aa: ASSSRQGATNEKLF
j_call: TRBJ1-4
v_call: TRBV5-4

cdr3_aa: ASSAGQLSYEQY
j_call: TRBJ2-7
v_call: TRBV5-1

cdr3_aa: ASSIPQGNEQY
j_call: NA
v_call: TRBV6-6

cdr3_aa: ASRAGMNTEAF
j_call: TRBJ1-1
v_call: TRBV19

cdr3_aa: ASSRSGGVEETQY
j_call: TRBJ2-5
v_call: TRBV6-1

cdr3_aa: ASSSGQSEQY
j_call: TRBJ2-7
v_call: TRBV5-6

cdr3_aa: ASSHSTGNTEAF
j_call: TRBJ1-1
v_call: TRBV6-5

cdr3_aa: ASTQSDSNTEAF
j_call: TRBJ1-1
v_call: TRBV9

cdr3_aa: ASSSGHSGNTIY
j_call: TRBJ1-3
v_call: TRBV11-2

cdr3_aa: ASKWGPASYEQY
j_call: TRBJ2-7
v_call: TRBV6-1

cdr3_aa: ASGGLAGGEQF
j_call: TRBJ2-1
v_call: TRBV7-7

cdr3_aa: ASSGDRFTYEQY
j_call: TRBJ2-7
v_call: TRBV7-2

cdr3_aa: ASSLSDTHPYNEQF
j_call: TRBJ2-1
v_call: TRBV27

cdr3_aa: ASSKLAGDYEQF
j_call: TRBJ2-1
v_call: TRBV7-2

cdr3_aa: ASSLAGYPSGYT
j_call: TRBJ1-2
v_call: TRBV5-6

cdr3_aa: ASSLYRPNTGELF
j_call: TRBJ2-2
v_call: TRBV5-8

cdr3_aa: ASSLEGRAGNEQY
j_call: TRBJ2-7
v_call: TRBV5-6

cdr3_aa: ASSPSVYNEQF
j_call: TRBJ2-1
v_call: TRBV6-5

cdr3_aa: SVGEEYYGYT
j_call: TRBJ1-2
v_call: TRBV29-1